Each of the 12 T cell receptor beta chains below was sequenced from the same sample in a study of blood T cell repertoires in COVID-19. Method: immunoSEQ multiplex PCR; TCRdb's copy keeps in-frame clones and lacks some. The data hold over 250,000 clones, with roughly nine tenths observed a single time. The sample comprised PBMCs or T cells enriched from blood (not recorded which). These receptor sequences come from a man in his 60s who had recovered from COVID-19.

V usage is TRBV7-3 and J usage is TRBJ2-2; D not certain. This CDR3 is built from 11 residues. Germline CDR1 is SGHTA and CDR2 is FQGTGA. V dropped 2 bases and J dropped 8 bases, with 3 bases sitting between them. For the CDR3, the DNA is TGTGCCAGCAGCTTACAGGGGGAGCTGTTTTTT. It is translated as CASSLQGELFF.

The rearrangement uses TRBV6-6 and TRBJ2-7, with 9 bases aligning to TRBD1. In germline, CDR1 is MNHNY, CDR2 SVGAGI (reference sequence). This CDR3 has 14 amino acids. Trimming removed 7 bases from V and 4 bases from J; junction bases left unmatched: 8. For the CDR3, the DNA is TGTGCCAGCATCGGAGGGACAGGGATTTACGAGCAGTACTTC. Translated, it gives CASIGGTGIYEQYF.

The chain is built from TRBV6-1 and TRBJ2-5, with 10 nucleotides matching TRBD2. This CDR3 is built from 16 residues. V shed 2 bases, J shed 2 bases, and the junction held 5 bases outside the gene matches. CDR1 and CDR2 (germline): MNHNS, SASEGT. This CDR3 reads CASSELAGVWQETQYF. In DNA, the CDR3 is TGTGCCAGCAGTGAACTAGCGGGGGTGTGGCAAGAGACCCAGTACTTC.

As concerns this clone: Other DNA sequences in the sample encode the same CDR3. V gene TRBV4-2 combines with J gene TRBJ1-5; tentatively, D is TRBD1 (5 bases). CDR1 and CDR2 from the germline V gene are LGHNA and YNFKEQ. The CDR3 sequence is 15 residues long. Trimming removed 1 base at V and 4 bases at J, with 11 bases between. For the CDR3, the DNA is TGTGCCAGCAGCCAAGGGGAGGGGAGTAATCAGCCCCAGCATTTT. It codes for CASSQGEGSNQPQHF.

This chain joins TRBV2 and TRBJ2-5; D is possibly TRBD2 (6 bases). The V end lost 6 bases, the J end lost 1 base, and 9 bases lay between the germline ends. The germline CDR1 and CDR2 sequences are SNHLY and FYNNEI. The CDR3 covers 13 residues. CDR3 sequence: CASRGDSQETQYF. CDR3 nucleotides: TGTGCCAGCAGGGGGGACTCCCAAGAGACCCAGTACTTC.

The chain combines TRBV19 with TRBJ2-7, with D possibly being TRBD2 (6 bases). The V and J ends lost 3 bases and 0 bases respectively, with 12 bases between them. The CDR3 sequence is 15 residues long. Germline V gives CDR1 LNHDA, CDR2 SQIVND (reference sequence). The CDR3 nucleotides are TGTGCCAGTAGTATCTCCCAGGGAGGCTCCTACGAGCAGTACTTC. Translating gives CASSISQGGSYEQYF.

The chain combines TRBV10-3 with TRBJ1-1; perhaps TRBD1 as D (5 bases). The germline CDR1 and CDR2 sequences are ENHRY and SYGVKD. The CDR3 length is 18 residues. The V end lost 0 bases, the J end lost 0 bases, and 17 bases lay between the germline ends. CDR3 sequence: CAISESASGQVVNTEAFF. For the CDR3, the DNA is TGTGCCATCAGTGAGTCTGCGTCAGGGCAGGTGGTGAACACTGAAGCTTTCTTT.

The chain combines TRBV7-6 with TRBJ1-1; unclear D gene. Germline lookup yields CDR1 SGHVS and CDR2 FNYEAQ. This CDR3 contains 13 residues. Trimming pared 5 bases from V and 2 bases from J, leaving 9 bases between. The CDR3 spells CASSLDTNTEAFF. The CDR3 DNA reads as TGTGCCAGCAGCCTCGACACAAACACTGAAGCTTTCTTT. Based on the CDR3 plus reference TRBV7-6 and TRBJ1-1, the full variable domain is GAGVSQSPRYKVTKRGQDVALRCDPISGHVSLYWYRQALGQGPEFLTYFNYEAQQDKSGLPNDRFSAERPEGSISTLTIQRTEQRDSAMYRCASSLDTNTEAFFGQGTRLTVV.

This chain connects TRBV5-1 to TRBJ1-1; D may be TRBD1 (6 bases). This CDR3 comprises 14 residues. Germline V gene lookup returns CDR1 SGHRS and CDR2 YFSETQ. Trimming stripped 5 bases from V and 5 bases from J, with 16 bases between. Here the CDR3 DNA reads TGCGCCAGCAGGTTGAGCAGGGGACAAACTGAAGCTTTCTTT. Its translation is CASRLSRGQTEAFF.

This chain joins TRBV7-3 and TRBJ2-6, with D possibly TRBD2 on 6 matching bases. Per germline, CDR1 SGHTA and CDR2 FQGTGA. CDR3 length: 17 amino acids. Between the trimmed V and J ends, which lost 1 base and 0 bases, there was a span of 10 bases. The CDR3 protein is CASSLMGGISGANVLTF. CDR3 DNA: TGTGCCAGCAGCTTAATGGGGGGAATCTCTGGGGCCAACGTCCTGACTTTC.

The chain combines TRBV5-3 with TRBJ1-5; D possibly corresponds to TRBD1 (5 bases). TRBV5-3 belongs to the ORF category, with a function that is uncertain. The CDR3 extends over 16 amino acids. Trimming removed 4 bases from V and 0 bases from J, with 14 bases in between. This CDR3 reads CARSPLWGDSNQPQHF. For the CDR3, the DNA is TGTGCCAGAAGCCCTCTGTGGGGGGATAGCAATCAGCCCCAGCATTTT.

The sample holds one count of this clone. J is TRBJ2-5 and V is TRBV3-1 (or the pseudogene TRBV3-2); D not certain. Germline lookup yields CDR1 LGHDT and CDR2 YNNKEL (reference sequence). The CDR3 extends over 14 amino acids. V lost 1 base and J 5 bases, leaving 11 bases between the germline ends. The CDR3 nucleotides are TGTGCCAGCAGCCAAGCCGGTAGTTGGGAGACCCAGTACTTC. Translating gives CASSQAGSWETQYF.